This is a list of T cell receptor beta chains from one sample in a study of T cell responses to AZD1222 COVID-19 vaccine. Profiling relied on immunoSEQ multiplex PCR, and the TCRdb table lists in-frame clones only, not all of them. The table has under 200,000 clones, about 93% seen once; the top ten hold approximately 0.6%. Sequences were derived from peripheral blood, sampled on day 0 of AZD1222 vaccination. These receptors were collected from an adult in good health. Each CDR3 is given with its conserved first and last residue.

j_call v_call cdr3_aa
TRBJ1-2 TRBV19 CATSGTGLTNYGYTF
TRBJ1-1 TRBV5-4 CASSRPTGVFLKAEAFF
TRBJ2-2 TRBV6-1 CASSEGVEIWTGELFF
TRBJ2-1 TRBV27 CASSRLGTGNEQFF
TRBJ1-5 TRBV27 CATRRTGTATFNNQPQHF
TRBJ2-5 TRBV18 CASSPPGGTKETQYF
TRBJ2-1 TRBV4-1 CASSQEGWVEQFF
TRBJ1-1 TRBV21-1 CASRVLNTEAFF
TRBJ1-2 TRBV29-1 CSVGGGGYGYTF
TRBJ1-2 TRBV18 CASAPDRDYGYTF
TRBJ2-5 TRBV18 CASSANSGGETQYF
TRBJ1-4 TRBV30 CAWSVDTINEKLFF
TRBJ1-3 TRBV28 CASSGTGRNTIYF
TRBJ1-4 TRBV7-9 CASSPGTVEEKLFF
TRBJ2-7 TRBV2 CASMEESPYEQYF
TRBJ2-5 TRBV2 CASSEEETQYF
TRBJ1-2 TRBV6-1 CASSEGGRYGYTF
TRBJ1-1 TRBV18 CASSPPGFMNTEAFF
TRBJ1-1 TRBV10-3 CAISFTGFEAFF
TRBJ1-1 TRBV15 CATSRDTGNTEAFF
TRBJ2-7 TRBV25-1 CASSRGGEQYF
TRBJ2-7 TRBV9 CASGNLYEQYF
TRBJ2-1 TRBV19 CASIGNNNYQNEQFF
TRBJ2-7 TRBV6-5 CASRVEGTLGQYF
TRBJ1-4 TRBV6-1 CASSEAVGLRREKLFF
TRBJ2-3 TRBV11-2 CASSPQLEDTQYF
TRBJ1-4 TRBV19 CASSPVNEKLFF
TRBJ1-1 TRBV10-2 CASSESPQGRTEAFF
TRBJ1-1 TRBV10-3 CAISRGTGVVTEAFF
TRBJ1-1 TRBV30 CAWSWQGNTEAFF
TRBJ2-2 TRBV28 CARFTGELFF
TRBJ2-7 TRBV28 CASSLRGARSYEQYF
TRBJ1-2 TRBV29-1 CSVGGSDGYTF
TRBJ2-3 TRBV9 CASSVEADTQYF
TRBJ2-1 TRBV2 CASSPSRYEQFF
TRBJ1-1 TRBV12-3/TRBV12-4 CATRRANTEAFF